Detailed here is one TCR beta chain. Its antigen is unidentified. This PCR relied on a set of 60 Vbeta primers and 13 Jbeta primers. TCRdb's copy holds only in-frame clones and misses some; the assay was immunoSEQ multiplex PCR. This table holds approximately 110,000 clones, 74% found once. This record belongs to a study of cytomegalovirus exposure and HLA in healthy donors. As for the study in general: Earlier work reported 110 million or so unique TCR beta sequences from about 200 million T cells.

Between the trimmed V and J ends, which lost 3 bases and 0 bases, there was a span of 11 bases. This CDR3 is 15 amino acids long. Germline lookup yields CDR1 SEHNR and CDR2 FQNEAQ (reference sequence). Study results and limitations: There were a few CMV-associated chains whose specificity for CMV antigens was confirmed in vitro. Later on, an analysis tied over 15,000 TCR beta sequences to HLA alleles at 0.05 false discovery rate. A later analysis reportedly found fewer N-insertions in an Asian-associated ancestry cluster than the roughly 670-donor mean.

This chain connects TRBV7-9 to TRBJ1-2; D unclear. Material for sequencing was PBMCs. The sequence came from a woman aged 40 to 50 in good health and CMV-seropositive. The CDR3 DNA is TGTGCCAGCAGCTTGAGGGAAACCGCTAACTATGGCTACACCTTC. Translated: CASSLRETANYGYTF.